This T cell receptor beta chain was captured by sequencing in a study of blood T cell repertoires in COVID-19. Study in general: Samples taken during acute and convalescent COVID-19 were collected in the United States, Italy and Spain. The analysed material was cDNA or gDNA that came from T cells, B-cell-depleted T cells, or PBMCs.

As handled by the study authors: Estimation of nucleated cell counts relied on the amplification of reference gene primers. Assay used: immunoSEQ multiplex PCR; TCRdb lists only in-frame clones, some missing. That table furnishes V, J and clone size, whereas the DNA furnished D and trimming. The sample carries about 400,000 clones, nearly 90% recorded once. This CDR3 has 14 amino acids. V shed 3 bases, J shed 1 base, and the junction held 1 base outside the gene matches. Germline CDR1 MRHNA, CDR2 SNTAGT. The chain joins TRBV6-4 to TRBJ2-3; 7 positions agree with TRBD2. Sequencing used PBMCs or T cells enriched from blood (not recorded which). The TCR sequence derives from a woman aged 18-29 years with acute COVID-19. The CDR3 sequence is CASSDSGRTDTQYF. The DNA for the CDR3 is TGTGCCAGCAGTGATAGCGGGCGCACAGATACGCAGTATTTT.